The sequence of this TCR beta chain was determined in a study of vaccination effects on CD4 cells after COVID-19. Study-level findings and limits: The study found marked clonal contraction of infection- and vaccine-induced clones late after vaccination.

The CDR3 contains 16 residues. CDR1 and CDR2 (germline): SGHTA, FQGNSA. The ends were cut back, 2 bases at V and 3 bases at J, with 14 bases in the middle. Sequenced by immunoSEQ multiplex PCR; TCRdb stores in-frame clones only, minus some. The table records approximately 40,000 clones, around 67% of them present only once. This clone was detected only a few times. Antigen: not known. Before any sequencing was done, the ViraFEST assay used viral peptide pools to expand antigen-specific CD4+ T cells. After around nine days in culture, the CD4+ T cells were isolated. Their SARS-CoV-2 infection, verified by PCR, occurred between March and December 2020.

The chain couples TRBV7-2 to TRBJ2-1; D is undetermined. The sequencing used CD4+ T cells from PBMCs cultured with a peptide pool, collected before COVID-19 vaccination. The sequence was obtained from a human donor who had a prior SARS-CoV-2 infection. The CDR3 DNA reads as TGTGCCAGCAGCTTATTCCGGCAGCCGAACTACAATGAGCAGTTCTTC. Translated, it gives CASSLFRQPNYNEQFF.